In this sample, the clone carrying this T cell receptor (beta chain) turned up a few times. Its antigen is unknown. cDNA synthesis used the whole RNA isolate, giving expressed TCRB sequences. Generated by immunoSEQ multiplex PCR, the TCRdb table keeps only in-frame clones and is missing some. The repertoire holds approximately 730,000 clones, 13% seen once, with 0.02% to 0.025% in the top ten. The CDR3 is made up of 13 amino acids. Germline V gene data show CDR1 as SQVTM and CDR2 as ANQGSEA. V was pared by 7 bases and J by 8 bases, with 17 bases between. The data are from a study of beta chain features in type 1 diabetes. The study's findings and limits: Significant though moderate, a shortening of TCRB CDR3s appeared in all four CD4+ subsets of Type 1 diabetes patients. VDJ junctions sequenced from type 1 diabetes patients showed fewer insertions and more deletions.

This sequence joins TRBV29-1 and TRBJ1-4, with D unclear. The receptor comes from a man younger than 35 with type 1 diabetes. The sample taken for sequencing was naive CD4+ T cells from blood. The CDR3 reads CSGGVAGSEKLFF. CDR3 nucleotides: TGCAGCGGTGGGGTCGCGGGAAGCGAAAAACTGTTTTTT.